The 23 T cell receptor beta chains given below trace back to one sample, sequenced in a study of radiotherapy plus CTLA-4 blockade in lung cancer. Clones were read by immunoSEQ multiplex PCR, and TCRdb kept only the in-frame ones, dropping some. The sample holds some 45,000 clones, roughly four fifths seen once. The sample consisted of peripheral blood, taken from a patient treated with radiotherapy plus ipilimumab. The receptors come from a human donor with non-small cell lung cancer who had stable disease on radiotherapy plus ipilimumab.

This clone was recorded a few times. V usage is TRBV6-6 and J usage is TRBJ2-7; 12 bases agree with TRBD1. With 6 bases clipped from V and 7 bases from J, the junction kept 7 bases outside the gene matches. The CDR3 consists of 14 residues. Germline V gene data show CDR1 as MNHNY and CDR2 as SVGAGI (reference sequence). The CDR3 protein is CASRPGQGAGEQYV. The CDR3 nucleotides read TGTGCCAGCAGGCCGGGACAGGGGGCGGGGGAGCAGTACGTC.

The chain recombines TRBV5-1 with TRBJ2-3; D is perhaps TRBD2 (6 bases). V was shortened by 5 bases and J by 0 bases, with 16 bases between the two germline ends. Germline CDR1 is SGHRS and CDR2 is YFSETQ. This CDR3 region has 16 residues. In nucleotides, the CDR3 is TGCGCCAGCAGTTCGAGCCCAGGGACTAGCACAGATACGCAGTATTTT. Residues: CASSSSPGTSTDTQYF.

The chain uses TRBV7-6 and TRBJ1-2; no reliable D call. Trimming pared 1 base from V and 2 bases from J, leaving 14 bases between. CDR1 is SGHVS, CDR2 FNYEAQ, per germline. The CDR3 consists of 16 residues. The CDR3 nucleotides read TGTGCCAGCAGCTTAGGAGATGACATGCGGAACTATGGCTACACCTTC. This encodes CASSLGDDMRNYGYTF.

This clone has just a few counts. V gene TRBV18 combines with J gene TRBJ1-2, with D possibly TRBD1 on 6 matching bases. CDR1 and CDR2 from the germline V gene are KGHSH and LQKENI. Trimming shortened V by 6 bases and J by 0 bases, and 14 bases separated the two germline ends. This CDR3 is 15 amino acids long. CDR3 amino acids: CASSVDSQTNYGYTF. CDR3 nucleotides: TGTGCCAGCTCGGTGGACAGTCAAACTAACTATGGCTACACCTTC.

The gene calls are TRBV9 and TRBJ2-2, with 12 bases that match TRBD1. After removal of 0 bases from V and 5 bases from J, the junction contained 5 bases not matched to a gene. Per germline, CDR1 SGDLS and CDR2 YYNGEE. The CDR3 is 17 amino acids. The CDR3 DNA sequence: TGTGCCAGCAGCGTAGGGGGACAGGGGGCAAGGACCGGGGAGCTGTTTTTT. It codes for CASSVGGQGARTGELFF.

The rearrangement uses TRBV11-2 and TRBJ1-3, with TRBD1 identical over 11 bases. With V trimmed by 7 bases and J by 4 bases, 6 bases remained unmatched. CDR3 size: 15 residues. Germline values: CDR1 SGHAT, CDR2 FQNNGV. CDR3 DNA: TGTGCCAGCACCGGACAGGGGGCGAGGGGAAACACCATATATTTT. Translating it yields CASTGQGARGNTIYF. Complete variable domain (other parts from reference TRBV11-2 and TRBJ1-3): EAGVAQSPRYKIIEKRQSVAFWCNPISGHATLYWYQQILGQGPKLLIQFQNNGVVDDSQLPKDRFSAERLKGVDSTLKIQPAKLEDSAVYLCASTGQGARGNTIYFGEGSWLTVV.

This clone was observed a single time. The chain carries TRBV7-5 and TRBJ1-1; the DNA was not compared with TRBD1, the D call given in the table. TRBV7-5 is marked as a pseudogene. This CDR3 contains 16 residues. The CDR3 spells CARSLRHWGLDTEAFF. The CDR3 DNA sequence: TGTGCCAGAAGCTTACGTCATTGGGGCCTGGACACTGAAGCTTTCTTT.

J is TRBJ1-1 and V is TRBV6-1, with D possibly TRBD1 on 5 matching bases. CDR1 is MNHNS, CDR2 SASEGT, per germline. This CDR3 has 13 amino acids. Trimming took 6 bases from V and 5 from J, leaving 13 bases between them. The DNA for the CDR3 is TGTGCCAGCAGCAGGGTTGTGGGGACTGAAGCTTTCTTT. Protein product: CASSRVVGTEAFF.

The chain carries TRBV6-6 and TRBJ2-7; 9 positions agree with TRBD1. The J segment lost 2 bases and the V segment lost 2 bases, leaving 7 bases of the junction unmatched. This CDR3 has 16 residues. The germline CDR1 and CDR2 sequences are MNHNY and SVGAGI (reference sequence). The CDR3: CASSYPYRDRAYEQYF. The CDR3 nucleotides are TGTGCCAGCAGTTACCCCTACCGGGACAGGGCCTACGAGCAGTACTTC.

This chain uses TRBV7-9 with TRBJ1-4; 8 bases are shared with TRBD1. CDR3 length: 15 residues. Germline V lookup: CDR1 SEHNR, CDR2 FQNEAQ (reference sequence). J gave up 6 bases and V 5 bases, and 8 bases lay outside the gene matches. CDR3 sequence (DNA): TGTGCCAGCAGCCTCGAAGGGACAGGTTATGAAAAACTGTTTTTT. Translated, it gives CASSLEGTGYEKLFF.

The CDR3, as DNA: TGCGCCAGCAGCTCGGGGGTCGCGTCGGGACTAGCTATCGCAGATACGCAGTATTTT. Translating it yields CASSSGVASGLAIADTQYF. The chain is built from TRBV5-1 and TRBJ2-3, with 9 bases identical to TRBD2. The CDR3 sequence is 19 residues long. Germline CDR1 reads SGHRS; CDR2 reads YFSETQ. The J segment lost 4 bases and the V segment lost 3 bases, leaving 18 bases of the junction unmatched. Full variable domain (outside the CDR3, taken from reference TRBV5-1 and TRBJ2-3): KAGVTQTPRYLIKTRGQQVTLSCSPISGHRSVSWYQQTPGQGLQFLFEYFSETQRNKGNFPGRFSGRQFSNSRSEMNVSTLELGDSALYLCASSSGVASGLAIADTQYFGPGTRLTVL.

This rearrangement joins TRBV2 to TRBJ1-5; D is undetermined. The germline CDR1 and CDR2 sequences are SNHLY and FYNNEI. V was trimmed by 6 bases and J by 1 base, leaving 13 bases between them. This CDR3 is 15 amino acids long. The CDR3 sequence: CASRQHDKSNQPQHF. Written as DNA, the CDR3 is TGTGCCAGCAGACAACACGACAAAAGCAATCAGCCCCAGCATTTT.

V usage is TRBV25-1 and J usage is TRBJ1-1; tentatively, D is TRBD1 (6 bases). From germline, CDR1 is MGHDK and CDR2 SYGVNS. The CDR3 is 15 amino acids. V was shortened by 5 bases and J by 5 bases, with 18 bases between the two germline ends. CDR3 in amino acids: CASSRFGGGVTEAFF. The CDR3 DNA reads TGTGCCAGCAGTCGTTTCGGGGGCGGCGTAACTGAAGCTTTCTTT.

This chain uses TRBV5-1 with TRBJ2-1; D remains unclear. Germline V gives CDR1 SGHRS, CDR2 YFSETQ. The ends were cut back, 4 bases at V and 9 bases at J, with 11 bases in the middle. This CDR3 has 12 amino acids. The CDR3 nucleotides are TGCGCCAGCAGCCGTACGACAATTGAGCAGTTCTTC. Translated: CASSRTTIEQFF.

This chain joins TRBV15 and TRBJ2-3; D uncertain. The V end lost 5 bases, the J end lost 2 bases, and 11 bases lay between the germline ends. The germline CDR1 and CDR2 sequences are LNHNV and YYDKDF (reference sequence). This CDR3 spans 14 amino acids. CDR3 DNA sequence: TGTGCCACCAGCCCCCGAGTCCCCACAGATACGCAGTATTTT. It yields the protein CATSPRVPTDTQYF.

This rearrangement joins TRBV6-6 to TRBJ2-7, with 7 bases fitting TRBD1. With 6 bases clipped from V and 5 bases from J, the junction kept 7 bases outside the gene matches. Germline loops: CDR1 MNHNY, CDR2 SVGAGI (reference sequence). The length of the CDR3 is 13 residues. This CDR3 is CASRQGLADEQYV. The CDR3 DNA follows: TGTGCCAGCAGACAGGGGCTTGCGGACGAGCAGTACGTC.

V is TRBV6-6 and J is TRBJ1-1; 11 bases agree with TRBD1. This CDR3 spans 15 amino acids. The junction had 7 bases not matched to a gene; V was cut back by 6 bases and J by 4 bases. The V gene's germline CDR1 is MNHNY and CDR2 SVGAGI (reference sequence). The CDR3 nucleotides are TGTGCCAGCAGAAGGATAGGGACAGGGGGCACTGAAGCTTTCTTT. Its protein product is CASRRIGTGGTEAFF.

The chain employs TRBV7-8 and TRBJ2-7; D is perhaps TRBD1 (6 bases). V was trimmed by 5 bases and J by 2 bases, leaving 13 bases between them. The germline CDR1 and CDR2 sequences are SGHVS and FQNEAQ. The CDR3 loop spans 14 amino acids. CDR3 bases: TGTGCCAGCAGCCACAACAGGGCTCCCTACGAGCAGTACTTC. Amino acid sequence: CASSHNRAPYEQYF.

The chain employs TRBV18 and TRBJ2-1, with 9 bases identical to TRBD1. This CDR3 has 18 residues. Germline V gives CDR1 KGHSH, CDR2 LQKENI. V trimming: 2 bases; J trimming: 0 bases; junction bases outside the gene matches: 8. CDR3 sequence reads: CASSPRLLTGGSYNEQFF. The CDR3 bases are TGTGCCAGCTCACCAAGACTTCTGACAGGGGGCTCCTACAATGAGCAGTTCTTC.

The gene calls are TRBV4-2 and TRBJ2-3, with no clear D. CDR1 LGHNA and CDR2 YNFKEQ come from the germline V gene. There are 13 residues in the CDR3. V was shortened by 0 bases and J by 6 bases, with 7 bases between the two germline ends. The CDR3 sequence: CASSQEQPDTQYF. CDR3 nucleotides: TGTGCCAGCAGCCAAGAACAACCGGATACGCAGTATTTT.

The table lists this clone with a few counts. The chain has TRBV7-9 and TRBJ2-2; D possibly matches TRBD1 or TRBD2 (5 bases each). V was trimmed by 7 bases and J by 3 bases, leaving 12 bases between them. Germline assignment: CDR1 SEHNR and CDR2 FQNEAQ (reference sequence). The CDR3 covers 14 residues. The CDR3 coding sequence is TGTGCCAGCACCTTGGGGGTTCACACCGGGGAGCTGTTTTTT. The encoded protein is CASTLGVHTGELFF.

The CDR3 region is CASSPEGPSSGYTF. DNA for the CDR3: TGTGCCAGCAGCCCGGAAGGGCCCTCGAGTGGCTACACCTTC. The chain combines TRBV6-5 with TRBJ1-2; the D is unclear. Trimming removed 6 bases from V and 7 bases from J, with 18 bases in between. The CDR3 contains 14 residues. Germline CDR1 MNHEY, CDR2 SVGAGI.

The chain couples TRBV11-2 to TRBJ1-2; perhaps TRBD1 as D (5 bases). Germline lookup yields CDR1 SGHAT and CDR2 FQNNGV. Between the trimmed V and J ends, which lost 0 bases and 4 bases, there was a span of 9 bases. The length of the CDR3 is 14 residues. CDR3 bases: TGTGCCAGCAGCTTAGATACAGGCCGCTATGGCTACACCTTC. The encoded protein is CASSLDTGRYGYTF.